One sample yielded the 19 T cell receptor beta chains listed below, sequenced in a study of Tregs in tolerant kidney transplant recipients. The assay was immunoSEQ multiplex PCR, and TCRdb's table has in-frame clones only and misses some. The profile covers 90,000 to 120,000 clones, with 90% appearing a single time and 0.3% to 0.4% taken by the ten largest. This material consisted of CD4+ T cells from blood, taken before the transplant. The receptors originated from a human donor who received a combined kidney and bone marrow transplant.

The count of this clone is one. This rearrangement joins TRBV5-1 to TRBJ2-7; weak D call: TRBD1 (5 bases). V was shortened by 2 bases and J by 2 bases, with 11 bases between the two germline ends. CDR3 length equals 14 residues. Germline CDR1 and CDR2: SGHRS and YFSETQ. The CDR3, as DNA: TGCGCCAGCAGCTTTGACAGAAACACCTACGAGCAGTACTTC. Its translation is CASSFDRNTYEQYF.

This rearrangement joins TRBV5-4 to TRBJ2-2, with D perhaps TRBD1 (5 bases). Germline-derived CDR1 and CDR2 are SGHNT and YYREEE (reference sequence). This CDR3 comprises 16 residues. V was shortened by 4 bases and J by 6 bases, with 19 bases between the two germline ends. CDR3 amino acids: CASSMGLGIGAGELFF. CDR3 nucleotides: TGTGCCAGCAGCATGGGCCTGGGAATAGGGGCCGGGGAGCTGTTTTTT.

The chain links TRBV2 to TRBJ2-1; 9 bases are a match to TRBD2. Germline loops: CDR1 SNHLY, CDR2 FYNNEI. The junction had 19 bases not matched to a gene; V was cut back by 10 bases and J by 9 bases. The CDR3 loop spans 16 amino acids. The CDR3 reads CATSKDSGGSGGEQFF. CDR3 coding DNA: TGTGCCACCTCGAAAGATAGCGGGGGTAGCGGAGGTGAGCAGTTCTTC.

This chain uses TRBV5-1 with TRBJ2-7; D possibly corresponds to TRBD2 (5 bases). Trimming left V 2 bases short and J 4 bases short, with 10 bases between. CDR1 and CDR2 from the germline V gene are SGHRS and YFSETQ. The CDR3 loop spans 13 amino acids. The CDR3 region is CASSFEGAYEQYF. In DNA form, the CDR3 reads TGCGCCAGCAGCTTTGAGGGAGCGTACGAGCAGTACTTC. Full variable domain (missing parts from reference TRBV5-1 and TRBJ2-7): KAGVTQTPRYLIKTRGQQVTLSCSPISGHRSVSWYQQTPGQGLQFLFEYFSETQRNKGNFPGRFSGRQFSNSRSEMNVSTLELGDSALYLCASSFEGAYEQYFGPGTRLTVT.

The rearrangement joins TRBV9 to TRBJ2-3; the match to TRBD1 covers 9 bases. The V segment lost 3 bases and the J segment 3 bases; nucleotides outside the gene matches: 5. Germline CDR1 SGDLS, CDR2 YYNGEE. CDR3 size: 15 residues. CDR3 DNA: TGTGCCAGCAGCGGACGGGACAGGGCGACAGATACGCAGTATTTT. Encoded protein: CASSGRDRATDTQYF.

V gene TRBV7-7 combines with J gene TRBJ2-5; possible D gene TRBD1, 6 bases. The CDR3 has 15 amino acids. Trimming cost V 1 base and J 5 bases, with 14 bases left between them. The germline CDR1 and CDR2 sequences are SSHAT and FNYEAQ (reference sequence). The CDR3 bases are TGTGCCAGCAGCTTAGTGTTGGGGGCACGGGAGACCCAGTACTTC. Translating gives CASSLVLGARETQYF.

The chain uses TRBV10-1 and TRBJ1-2; D is unclear. Trimming removed 8 bases at V and 3 bases at J, with 16 bases between. Looked up from germline, CDR1 is WNHNN and CDR2 is SYGVQD (reference sequence). The CDR3 length is 14 residues. CDR3 residues: CASQPRVGDYGYTF. DNA of the CDR3: TGCGCCAGCCAACCTCGAGTGGGCGACTATGGCTACACCTTC.

CDR3 DNA: TGTGCCAGCAGCTTTTCGGACAGGGATGCTTTCTTT. The encoded protein is CASSFSDRDAFF. V and J are TRBV13 and TRBJ1-1; 8 nucleotides line up with TRBD1. V shed 3 bases and J 11 bases; nucleotides not matched to a gene: 5. This CDR3 is 12 amino acids long. Germline V lookup: CDR1 PRHDT, CDR2 FYEKMQ (reference sequence). Drawing the rest from reference TRBV13 and TRBJ1-1, the complete variable domain is AAGVIQSPRHLIKEKRETATLKCYPIPRHDTVYWYQQGPGQDPQFLISFYEKMQSDKGSIPDRFSAQQFSDYHSELNMSSLELGDSALYFCASSFSDRDAFFGQGTRLTVV.

DNA for the CDR3: TGCGCCAGCACAAAATCCGGGGACTCCTACGAGCAGTACTTC. It specifies CASTKSGDSYEQYF. The chain carries TRBV5-1 and TRBJ2-7, with D maybe TRBD2 (5 bases). V lost 6 bases, J lost 0 bases, and 13 bases lay in between. The V gene's germline CDR1 is SGHRS and CDR2 YFSETQ. This CDR3 region has 14 residues. Full variable domain (rest looked up from reference TRBV5-1 and TRBJ2-7): KAGVTQTPRYLIKTRGQQVTLSCSPISGHRSVSWYQQTPGQGLQFLFEYFSETQRNKGNFPGRFSGRQFSNSRSEMNVSTLELGDSALYLCASTKSGDSYEQYFGPGTRLTVT.

The V gene is TRBV7-8, the J gene TRBJ2-5; no reliable D call. The CDR3 is 15 residues long. Trimming took 5 bases from V and 5 from J, leaving 18 bases between them. Germline V CDR1 and CDR2: SGHVS, FQNEAQ. CDR3 nucleotides: TGTGCCAGCAGCCCGGTTGGCGGATCGAGGGAGACCCAGTACTTC. Residues: CASSPVGGSRETQYF.

The chain couples TRBV5-4 to TRBJ2-3, with 12 bases matching TRBD2. Germline loops: CDR1 SGHNT, CDR2 YYREEE (reference sequence). The CDR3 is 16 amino acids. After removal of 4 bases from V and 1 base from J, the junction contained 4 bases not matched to a gene. CDR3 sequence: CASSLRTSGGTDTQYF. The CDR3 DNA reads TGTGCCAGCAGCCTGCGGACTAGCGGGGGCACAGATACGCAGTATTTT.

The V call is TRBV4-3, the J call TRBJ2-2, with 8 positions matching TRBD2. After removal of 1 base from V and 6 bases from J, the junction contained 10 bases not matched to a gene. Per the germline V gene, CDR1 is LGHNA and CDR2 is YSLEER. This CDR3 is 17 amino acids long. The CDR3 nucleotides are TGCGCCAGCAGCCAAGCCCGAAGCGGGAGCTTTTCCGGGGAGCTGTTTTTT. Translated: CASSQARSGSFSGELFF.

The chain joins TRBV19 to TRBJ1-2; D is perhaps TRBD1 (6 bases). The CDR3 runs to 16 residues. Germline V lookup: CDR1 LNHDA, CDR2 SQIVND (reference sequence). Trimming took off 1 base at V and 4 bases at J, with 16 bases between the two ends. CDR3 DNA: TGTGCCAGTAGTATAGGATCCGGGACATCCAGCTATGGCTACACCTTC. Its translation is CASSIGSGTSSYGYTF.

This chain connects TRBV19 to TRBJ1-2; 10 bases agree with TRBD1. The J segment lost 1 base and the V segment lost 5 bases, leaving 7 bases of the junction unmatched. The CDR3 is made up of 16 amino acids. Germline V CDR1 and CDR2: LNHDA, SQIVND (reference sequence). The CDR3 loop reads CASSPLGQGFNYGYTF. CDR3 nucleotide sequence: TGTGCCAGTAGTCCCCTGGGACAGGGGTTTAACTATGGCTACACCTTC. The full variable domain, completed using reference TRBV19 and TRBJ1-2, is DGGITQSPKYLFRKEGQNVTLSCEQNLNHDAMYWYRQDPGQGLRLIYYSQIVNDFQKGDIAEGYSVSREKKESFPLTVTSAQKNPTAFYLCASSPLGQGFNYGYTFGSGTRLTVV.

The rearrangement links TRBV30 to TRBJ1-1, with D perhaps matching TRBD1 (6 bases). The V and J ends lost 0 bases and 1 base respectively, with 9 bases between them. CDR3 length: 14 amino acids. The V gene's germline CDR1 is GTSNPN and CDR2 SVGIG (reference sequence). CDR3 DNA sequence: TGTGCCTGGAGTGTTGGACAGAAGAACACTGAAGCTTTCTTT. Translated: CAWSVGQKNTEAFF.

The V gene is TRBV13, the J gene TRBJ2-7, with 7 nucleotides matching TRBD1. The V and J ends lost 9 bases and 3 bases, in that order; junction bases with no gene match: 14. Germline V gene sequence: CDR1 PRHDT, CDR2 FYEKMQ (reference sequence). This CDR3 is 15 amino acids long. This CDR3 is CASKIGDRGLYEQYF. The CDR3 nucleotides are TGTGCCAGTAAAATCGGGGACAGAGGACTCTACGAGCAGTACTTC.

The chain has TRBV28 and TRBJ1-2; 7 nucleotides agree with TRBD1. This CDR3 contains 16 residues. The junction had 7 bases not matched to a gene; V was cut back by 3 bases and J by 0 bases. Germline CDR1 and CDR2: MDHEN and SYDVKM. For the CDR3, the DNA is TGTGCCAGCAGTTTCGGGACAGATCTTACTAACTATGGCTACACCTTC. Amino acids: CASSFGTDLTNYGYTF.

This clone has just one count. CDR3 nucleotides: TGTGCCAGCGAAACCCCGGGACAGGGAATGAGGAACACTGAAGCTTTCTTT. Amino acid sequence: CASETPGQGMRNTEAFF. The V call is TRBV5-4, the J call TRBJ1-1; 9 bases are shared with TRBD1. CDR3 size: 17 residues. Trimming took 7 bases from V and 1 from J; bases not matched to a gene: 14. Per germline, CDR1 SGHNT and CDR2 YYREEE (reference sequence).

The chain couples TRBV11-2 to TRBJ2-1; tentatively, D is TRBD2 (6 bases). Trimming cost V 5 bases and J 5 bases, with 10 bases left between them. The CDR3 has 13 amino acids. The V gene's germline CDR1 is SGHAT and CDR2 FQNNGV. CDR3: CASSLGLNNEQFF. CDR3 nucleotides: TGTGCCAGCAGCCTAGGACTAAACAATGAGCAGTTCTTC.